The rows below give T cell receptor beta chains drawn from one sample of a study of cytomegalovirus exposure and HLA in healthy donors. Some clones are missing from TCRdb's copy, which holds only in-frame ones; the method was immunoSEQ multiplex PCR. This table has roughly 150,000 clones, around four fifths appearing once. Specimen: PBMCs. The receptor set was obtained from a male donor in good health and CMV-seronegative. The CDR3 runs from the conserved cysteine through the conserved F or W. The D gene is left open where the match is weak. A clone size is listed for some rows: how often the clone was seen (once, few, many), or a class if it is expanded.

d_gene	v_gene	abundance	j_gene	CDR3nt	CDR3aa
NA	TRBV7-9	NA	TRBJ1-2	TGTGCCAGCAGCACGGGTGGAGCTGGCTACACCTTC	CASSTGGAGYTF
NA	TRBV30	NA	TRBJ1-2	TGTGCCTGGGCCCCAAATAAGCAGGGAATGGGTGGCTACACCTTC	CAWAPNKQGMGGYTF
TRBD1	TRBV6-5	NA	TRBJ2-1	TGTGCCAGCAGTTACGGGACAGGAGCTTACAATGAGCAGTTCTTC	CASSYGTGAYNEQFF
NA	TRBV4-1	NA	TRBJ1-5	TGCGCCAGCAGCCAAGGGTCGGTTTACCAGCCCCAGCATTTT	CASSQGSVYQPQHF
NA	TRBV7-9	NA	TRBJ2-5	TGTGCCAGCAGCCAGGACAGCCGACAAGAGACCCAGTACTTC	CASSQDSRQETQYF
NA	TRBV6-6	NA	TRBJ2-1	TGTGCCAGCAGTTCCCAGGCAGGCGGGGATGAGCAGTTCTTC	CASSSQAGGDEQFF
TRBD1	TRBV18	NA	TRBJ1-1	TGTGCCAGCTCACCGCTAGACAGGGGTGGGGAAGCTTTCTTT	CASSPLDRGGEAFF
NA	TRBV18	NA	TRBJ1-2	TGTGCCAGCTCACCCGAGCCCAATACCTTCCCAGGCTACACCTTC	CASSPEPNTFPGYTF
TRBD1	TRBV5-5	NA	TRBJ1-2	TGTGCCAGCAGCCCTCCGGACAGGACATATGGCTACACCTTC	CASSPPDRTYGYTF
NA	TRBV6-1	NA	TRBJ2-3	TGTGCCAGCAGTGAGGATAGCGGCCACACAGATACGCAGTATTTT	CASSEDSGHTDTQYF
TRBD1	TRBV5-4	NA	TRBJ1-2	TGTGCCAGCAGCGTCGACAGGGGGAAAGGGGATGGCTACACCTTC	CASSVDRGKGDGYTF
TRBD1	TRBV28	NA	TRBJ2-7	TGTGCCAGCAGTTCAGCCTCGACAGGGGGCTTGCGGGAGCAGTACTTC	CASSSASTGGLREQYF
NA	TRBV6-5	NA	TRBJ1-3	TGTGCCAGCAGTTACAGCAGGGCGAGCTCTGGAAACACCATATATTTT	CASSYSRASSGNTIYF
TRBD1	TRBV28	NA	TRBJ1-5	TGTGCCAGCAGTTTGGTACTCGGACAGGGGGCTTTCGGCTGGGGGAGCAATCAGCCCCAGCATTTT	CASSLVLGQGAFGWGSNQPQHF
TRBD1	TRBV7-3	NA	TRBJ1-2	TGTGCCAGCAGCCCCCGCGGGACAGGGAACTATGGCTACACCTTC	CASSPRGTGNYGYTF
TRBD1	TRBV7-6	few	TRBJ2-7	TGTGCCAGCAGCCCCCGGGACAGGGACTACGAGCAGTACTTC	CASSPRDRDYEQYF
TRBD2	TRBV5-1	few	TRBJ2-1	TGCGCCAGCAGCTTCAAAGGGACTAGCGGGAGGGACAATGAGCAGTTCTTC	CASSFKGTSGRDNEQFF
TRBD1	TRBV7-9	NA	TRBJ1-2	TGTTCCAGCAGCCGGACAGGGGGCGTCTATGGCTACACCTTC	CSSSRTGGVYGYTF
NA	TRBV7-2	NA	TRBJ2-7	TGTGCCAGCAGCTTAGCCCCAGCGGGCGCCTACGAGCAGTACTTC	CASSLAPAGAYEQYF
NA	TRBV23-1	once	TRBJ2-2	TGCGCCAGCAGTCAGAGGCAGTACGGTGGGACCGGGGAGCTGTTTTTT	CASSQRQYGGTGELFF
TRBD1	TRBV6-5	NA	TRBJ1-2	TGTGCCAGCAGTTTCGGACAGGGGAACTATGGCTACACCTTC	CASSFGQGNYGYTF
TRBD1	TRBV4-1	NA	TRBJ1-1	TGCGCCAGCAGTCCACAAACAGGGGGCACTGAAGCTTTCTTT	CASSPQTGGTEAFF
TRBD2	TRBV28	NA	TRBJ2-7	TGTGCCAGCAGTTTACCGGCGGGAGGGACCTACGAGCAGTACTTC	CASSLPAGGTYEQYF
NA	TRBV11-2	NA	TRBJ2-1	TGTGCCAGCAGCTTAGGACTAGGAGGGCTTGAGCAGTTCTTC	CASSLGLGGLEQFF
TRBD2	TRBV4-1	NA	TRBJ2-1	TGCGCCAGCAGCCAATCTAGCGGGGGTTACAATGAGCAGTTCTTC	CASSQSSGGYNEQFF
NA	TRBV30	few	TRBJ1-5	TGTGCCTGGAACGGAGAAGCCCAGCATTTT	CAWNGEAQHF
TRBD2	TRBV4-1	NA	TRBJ2-2	TGCGCCAGCAGCCAAGACGGGGGGATTGGCACCGGGGAGCTGTTTTTT	CASSQDGGIGTGELFF